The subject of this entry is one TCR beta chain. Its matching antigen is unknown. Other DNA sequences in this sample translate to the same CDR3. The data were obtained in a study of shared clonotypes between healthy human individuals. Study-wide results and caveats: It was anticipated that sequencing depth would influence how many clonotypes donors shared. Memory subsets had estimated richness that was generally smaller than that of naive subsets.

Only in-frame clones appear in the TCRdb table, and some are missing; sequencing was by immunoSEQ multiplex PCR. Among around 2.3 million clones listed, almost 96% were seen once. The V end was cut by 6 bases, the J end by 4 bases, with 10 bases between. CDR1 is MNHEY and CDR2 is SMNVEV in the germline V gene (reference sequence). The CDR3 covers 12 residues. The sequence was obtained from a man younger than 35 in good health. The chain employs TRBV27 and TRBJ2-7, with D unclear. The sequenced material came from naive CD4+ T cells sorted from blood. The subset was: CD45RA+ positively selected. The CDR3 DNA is TGTGCCAGCAGCCGTCAAGGTTACGAGCAGTACTTC. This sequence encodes CASSRQGYEQYF.